These 19 T cell receptor beta chains came from one sample sequenced in a study of T cell responses to AZD1222 COVID-19 vaccine. The table came from immunoSEQ multiplex PCR; TCRdb's copy has only in-frame clones and leaves some out. The data show 180,000 or so clones, with nearly 95% seen just once and about 1.9% held by the top ten. This material consisted of peripheral blood, taken 28 days after the second AZD1222 dose. Receptors originate from an adult who received the AZD1222 COVID-19 vaccine.

The chain has TRBV7-9 and TRBJ2-3; 10 bases fit TRBD2. V dropped 3 bases and J dropped 4; count of bases not matched to a gene: 16. Germline V CDR1 and CDR2: SEHNR, FQNEAQ (reference sequence). This CDR3 region has 19 residues. CDR3 amino acids: CASSFTPQRGGPGADTQYF. As DNA, the CDR3 is TGTGCCAGCAGCTTCACACCCCAGCGGGGGGGCCCCGGGGCAGATACGCAGTATTTT.

The CDR3 loop is CASSPGQGGAGELFF. The CDR3 DNA reads TGCGCCAGCAGCCCAGGACAGGGAGGGGCCGGGGAGCTGTTTTTT. V is TRBV5-1 and J is TRBJ2-2, with a weak D call TRBD1 (8 bases). The CDR3 covers 15 residues. CDR1 SGHRS and CDR2 YFSETQ come from the germline V gene. Trimming removed 4 bases from V and 6 bases from J, with 16 bases in between.

The chain links TRBV14 to TRBJ1-2; a possible D gene is TRBD1 (5 bases). There are 14 residues in the CDR3. In germline, CDR1 is SGHDN, CDR2 FVKESK. V shed 1 base and J shed 7 bases, with 13 bases lying between them. This CDR3 reads CASSQVGGTSGYTF. The CDR3 DNA reads TGTGCCAGCAGCCAAGTTGGGGGGACGTCTGGCTACACCTTC.

This clone appeared a single time. The chain couples TRBV10-3 to TRBJ1-6; a possible D gene is TRBD1 (5 bases). Germline V lookup: CDR1 ENHRY, CDR2 SYGVKD. There are 15 residues in the CDR3. Between the trimmed V and J ends, which lost 0 bases and 8 bases, there was a span of 11 bases. The CDR3 DNA sequence: TGTGCCATCAGTGAGTCTGACAGCACCTATTCACCCCTCCACTTT. Its translation: CAISESDSTYSPLHF.

This chain connects TRBV19 to TRBJ2-7; no clear D. Germline V gives CDR1 LNHDA, CDR2 SQIVND (reference sequence). Trimming left V 3 bases short and J 2 bases short, with 14 bases between. The CDR3 runs to 15 residues. CDR3 bases: TGTGCCAGTAGTATTAAAGAAGGCAGAACCTACGAGCAGTACTTC. Encoded protein: CASSIKEGRTYEQYF.

The chain couples TRBV30 to TRBJ2-5; D remains unclear. V was trimmed by 2 bases and J by 1 base, leaving 8 bases between them. The CDR3 length is 13 residues. Germline CDR1 and CDR2: GTSNPN and SVGIG (reference sequence). DNA of the CDR3: TGTGCCTGGAGTCGCAGCCTCCAAGAGACCCAGTACTTC. It specifies CAWSRSLQETQYF.

The chain uses TRBV5-1 and TRBJ1-1, with D possibly matching TRBD1 (6 bases). The V end lost 3 bases, the J end lost 6 bases, and 9 bases lay between the germline ends. Germline CDR1 reads SGHRS; CDR2 reads YFSETQ. The CDR3 length is 12 residues. The CDR3 nucleotides read TGCGCCAGCAGCTGGGGGGGCTCTGAAGCTTTCTTT. This gives the protein CASSWGGSEAFF.

The chain links TRBV7-9 to TRBJ2-1, with D hard to call. This CDR3 spans 12 amino acids. Germline V gene sequence: CDR1 SEHNR, CDR2 FQNEAQ (reference sequence). V lost 5 bases and J lost 11, with 13 bases in between. DNA for the CDR3: TGTGCCAGCAGCCCAACGCCCCGACAGCAGTTCTTC. This translates into CASSPTPRQQFF.

This sequence joins TRBV5-1 and TRBJ1-2, with TRBD1 matching 8 bases. The CDR3 is 18 residues long. Germline assignment: CDR1 SGHRS and CDR2 YFSETQ. The J segment lost 1 base and the V segment lost 3 bases, leaving 14 bases of the junction unmatched. This chain's CDR3 is CASSSPTGQGLGNYGYTF. CDR3 DNA: TGCGCCAGCAGCTCCCCAACCGGACAGGGACTGGGTAACTATGGCTACACCTTC.

The V call is TRBV7-9, the J call TRBJ1-3, with TRBD1 as a possible D gene (5 bases). Germline CDR1 and CDR2: SEHNR and FQNEAQ (reference sequence). The length of the CDR3 is 14 residues. Trimming cost V 7 bases and J 3 bases, with 13 bases left between them. The DNA of the CDR3 is TGTGCCAGCACCCGAGGGGACGATGGAAACACCATATATTTT. It specifies CASTRGDDGNTIYF.

The rearrangement uses TRBV10-3 and TRBJ1-2, with D possibly matching TRBD1 (6 bases). CDR3 length equals 13 residues. Germline CDR1 ENHRY, CDR2 SYGVKD. Trimming stripped 10 bases from V and 4 bases from J, with 16 bases between. This CDR3 is CATRTDDIYGYTF. For the CDR3, the DNA is TGTGCCACTAGGACAGACGATATCTATGGCTACACCTTC.

The CDR3 is CASSTRQGRGFGDTQYF. CDR3 sequence (DNA): TGTGCCAGCAGTACTAGACAGGGGAGAGGGTTCGGAGATACGCAGTATTTT. V and J are TRBV6-2 or TRBV6-3 and TRBJ2-3; 8 nucleotides match TRBD1. Germline V lookup: CDR1 MNHEY, CDR2 SVGEGT. The CDR3 runs to 17 residues. Unmatched junction bases numbered 15, after V lost 5 bases and J lost 5 bases.

This chain links TRBV2 with TRBJ2-7; the D gene is possibly TRBD1 (5 bases). V lost 9 bases and J 5 bases, leaving 17 bases between the germline ends. CDR1 is SNHLY and CDR2 is FYNNEI in the germline V gene. CDR3 length equals 13 residues. The CDR3, as DNA: TGTGCCAGTTACAGGCAACGTCTCGACGAGCAGTACTTC. Translated, it gives CASYRQRLDEQYF.

V is TRBV11-2 and J is TRBJ1-3, with D possibly being TRBD1 (5 bases). Trimming cost V 4 bases and J 0 bases, with 10 bases left between them. The CDR3 has 15 residues. Germline values: CDR1 SGHAT, CDR2 FQNNGV. CDR3 region: CASSWGDFSGNTIYF. The CDR3 nucleotides are TGTGCCAGCAGCTGGGGGGATTTCTCTGGAAACACCATATATTTT. Variable domain in full (rest from reference TRBV11-2 and TRBJ1-3): EAGVAQSPRYKIIEKRQSVAFWCNPISGHATLYWYQQILGQGPKLLIQFQNNGVVDDSQLPKDRFSAERLKGVDSTLKIQPAKLEDSAVYLCASSWGDFSGNTIYFGEGSWLTVV.

CDR3 in DNA: TGTGCCAGCAGGCTAACAACCACCGGGGAGCTGTTTTTT. It translates to CASRLTTTGELFF. The V gene is TRBV7-3, the J gene TRBJ2-2; D is unclear. The germline V and J ends were trimmed by 6 bases and 4 bases, with 9 bases remaining between them. Looked up from germline, CDR1 is SGHTA and CDR2 is FQGTGA. The CDR3 extends over 13 amino acids.

The chain combines TRBV6-2 or TRBV6-3 with TRBJ1-5, with D possibly TRBD1 on 5 matching bases. This CDR3 is 15 amino acids long. CDR1 and CDR2 from the germline V gene are MNHEY and SVGEGT. The V end lost 3 bases, the J end lost 4 bases, and 13 bases lay between the germline ends. Here the CDR3 DNA reads TGTGCCAGCAGTTATGTCCAGGGTTGGAATCAGCCCCAGCATTTT. Translated, it gives CASSYVQGWNQPQHF.

This clone was detected only once. The chain links TRBV14 to TRBJ2-3; perhaps TRBD2 as D (6 bases). CDR1 is SGHDN, CDR2 FVKESK, per germline. The V and J ends lost 0 bases and 3 bases respectively, with 13 bases between them. The CDR3 totals 16 residues. The CDR3 DNA reads TGTGCCAGCAGCCAAGATGGGGCGGGAATGACAGATACGCAGTATTTT. It specifies CASSQDGAGMTDTQYF.

This clone was counted a single time. The V and J genes are TRBV18 and TRBJ2-5, with D unresolved. The CDR3 runs to 12 residues. V was shortened by 2 bases and J by 6 bases, with 7 bases between the two germline ends. CDR1 is KGHSH and CDR2 is LQKENI in the germline V gene. The CDR3 nucleotides read TGTGCCAGCTCACCAAAATTAAAGACCCAGTACTTC. Translated, it gives CASSPKLKTQYF.

V usage is TRBV2 and J usage is TRBJ1-6, with no clear D. Germline V gives CDR1 SNHLY, CDR2 FYNNEI. The CDR3 totals 13 residues. Trimming removed 8 bases from V and 5 bases from J, with 10 bases in between. CDR3 nucleotide sequence: TGTGCCAGCTTAGGAGGTAATAATTCACCCCTCCACTTT. The encoded protein is CASLGGNNSPLHF.